This T cell receptor beta chain is drawn from a study of graft-versus-host responses after intestinal transplantation. Measured with immunoSEQ multiplex PCR; TCRdb has only the in-frame clones, and not every one. In the table there are about 88,000 clones, roughly nine tenths of which are singletons. Trimming left V 4 bases short and J 4 bases short, with 14 bases between. The CDR3 sequence is 14 residues long. Germline V gives CDR1 SGHNT, CDR2 YYREEE (reference sequence). In regard to this clone: The antigen remains unidentified.

The sample consisted of unstimulated CD4+ T cells sorted from spleen or lymph node cells, taken before intestinal transplant. This sequence was found in a human donor who received an intestinal transplant. The rearrangement uses TRBV5-4 and TRBJ2-5; D call uncertain. The DNA for the CDR3 is TGTGCCAGCAGCGCCTTTGTGGCTGGAGAGACCCAGTACTTC. As protein: CASSAFVAGETQYF. Full variable domain (missing parts from reference TRBV5-4 and TRBJ2-5): ETGVTQSPTHLIKTRGQQVTLRCSSQSGHNTVSWYQQALGQGPQFIFQYYREEENGRGNFPPRFSGLQFPNYSSELNVNALELDDSALYLCASSAFVAGETQYFGPGTRLLVL.